A single sample gave rise to the 17 T cell receptor beta chains below, sequenced in a study of response to subunit inactivated influenza vaccine. Each CDR3 protein gets one entry after TCRdb re-called the RT-PCR reads with MiXCR. The sample contains some 520,000 distinct CDR3 sequences, 15% to 20% of which appear only once. The sample in question was CD4+ T cells sorted from PBMCs, obtained around 25 months after vaccination. These receptors originate from a man aged 50 to 69 who received an inactivated influenza vaccine.

This clonotype was picked up a small number of times. The V call is TRBV12-3 or TRBV12-4, the J call TRBJ2-2; no clear D gene. Trimming cost V 6 bases and J 8 bases, with 10 bases left between them. There are 12 residues in the CDR3. The CDR3 coding sequence is TGTGCCAGCAGCTCACGTCCGGGGGAGCTGTTTTTT. Its protein product is CASSSRPGELFF.

The rearrangement uses TRBV29-1 and TRBJ2-3; the D gene is possibly TRBD2 (5 bases). The CDR3 consists of 13 residues. Germline values: CDR1 SQVTM, CDR2 ANQGSEA. The V end lost 4 bases, the J end lost 0 bases, and 8 bases lay between the germline ends. CDR3 amino acids: CSVGTPSTDTQYF. The CDR3 bases are TGCAGCGTTGGGACTCCAAGCACAGATACGCAGTATTTT.

The V gene is TRBV12-3 or TRBV12-4, the J gene TRBJ2-1, with TRBD1 identical over 10 bases. CDR3 length equals 13 residues. Trimming at V came to 8 bases and at J to 3 bases, leaving 1 base not matched to a gene. The CDR3 nucleotides read TGTGCCAGCCGGGACAGGGGCTACAATGAGCAGTTCTTC. Encoded protein: CASRDRGYNEQFF.

This sequence joins TRBV4-2 and TRBJ2-1; 8 bases line up with TRBD1. CDR1 LGHNA and CDR2 YNFKEQ come from the germline V gene. The CDR3 spans 16 residues. The J segment lost 6 bases and the V segment lost 1 base, leaving 8 bases of the junction unmatched. The CDR3 loop is CASSQASGQGLNEQFF. The CDR3 DNA is TGTGCCAGCAGCCAAGCTTCAGGACAGGGACTCAATGAGCAGTTCTTC.

Ten or more counts support this clonotype. The J gene is TRBJ2-4, the V gene TRBV5-5; perhaps TRBD2 as D (5 bases). Trimming pared 2 bases from V and 8 bases from J, leaving 17 bases between. The length of the CDR3 is 15 residues. Germline V gives CDR1 SGHKS, CDR2 YYEKEE (reference sequence). The CDR3 DNA follows: TGTGCCAGCAGCTTTCTTCCGGGAATGGGAGACATTCAGTACTTC. Its translation is CASSFLPGMGDIQYF.

This clonotype appeared a few times. The V and J genes are TRBV12-3 or TRBV12-4 and TRBJ1-2, with D possibly matching TRBD1 (5 bases). The length of the CDR3 is 13 residues. Trimming shortened V by 3 bases and J by 4 bases, and 9 bases separated the two germline ends. As DNA, the CDR3 is TGTGCCAGCAGTTTCCGGGACCGCTATGGCTACACCTTC. Its protein is CASSFRDRYGYTF.

The chain uses TRBV20-1 and TRBJ1-5, with D tentatively TRBD1 (6 bases). V lost 0 bases, J lost 5 bases, and 11 bases lay in between. The germline CDR1 and CDR2 sequences are DFQATT and SNEGSKA (reference sequence). The CDR3 loop spans 14 amino acids. The CDR3 region has the DNA TGCAGTGCTAGAGAGACAGGTTTGGATCAGCCCCAGCATTTT. Its protein is CSARETGLDQPQHF.

For the CDR3, the DNA is TGCAGTGCTAGAGATGCTGTTTATAGCAATCAGCCCCAGCATTTT. This sequence encodes CSARDAVYSNQPQHF. The chain recombines TRBV20-1 with TRBJ1-5; no clear D. CDR1 and CDR2 from the germline V gene are DFQATT and SNEGSKA (reference sequence). Trimming cost V 0 bases and J 0 bases, with 9 bases left between them. The CDR3 runs 15 residues.

CDR3 coding DNA: TGTGCCAGCAGTCCCACCCCGGGACTAGCCACCCCCCAGTACTTC. Amino acids: CASSPTPGLATPQYF. The chain links TRBV12-3 or TRBV12-4 to TRBJ2-5; 9 bases are shared with TRBD2. This CDR3 is built from 15 residues. V shed 5 bases and J 9 bases; nucleotides not matched to a gene: 13.

V usage is TRBV23-1 and J usage is TRBJ2-4; D ambiguous. TRBV23-1 is filed as an ORF, its function uncertain. V was shortened by 2 bases and J by 13 bases, with 9 bases between the two germline ends. The CDR3 sequence is 11 residues long. The CDR3 protein is CASSQGNTQYF. CDR3 DNA: TGCGCCAGCAGTCAAGGGAATACCCAGTACTTC.

This clonotype has just a few counts. This chain joins TRBV2 and TRBJ1-5; 10 bases fit TRBD1. CDR1 SNHLY and CDR2 FYNNEI come from the germline V gene. This CDR3 has 15 amino acids. The V and J ends lost 6 bases and 3 bases, in that order; junction bases with no gene match: 5. The CDR3 coding sequence is TGTGCCAGCAGGGCGACAGGGGGCCTCAATCAGCCCCAGCATTTT. It is translated as CASRATGGLNQPQHF.

This chain links TRBV28 with TRBJ2-5; possibly TRBD2 for D (5 bases). The CDR3 length is 16 residues. Trimming removed 4 bases at V and 1 base at J, with 16 bases between. The germline gives CDR1 MDHEN, CDR2 SYDVKM. In nucleotides, the CDR3 is TGTGCCAGCAGTTCGTTTGGGAGACGGAGCCAAGAGACCCAGTACTTC. Translated, it gives CASSSFGRRSQETQYF.

V gene TRBV6-1 combines with J gene TRBJ1-4, with TRBD1 matching 7 bases. The CDR3 length is 15 residues. CDR1 and CDR2 (germline): MNHNS, SASEGT. Losses at the gene ends were 5 bases for V and 8 bases for J; bases not matched to a gene: 11. The CDR3 protein is CASSPSRQGYEKLFF. DNA for the CDR3: TGTGCCAGCAGTCCCTCCCGACAGGGATACGAAAAACTGTTTTTT.

This chain joins TRBV9 and TRBJ2-7; 10 nucleotides line up with TRBD1. Trimming took 0 bases from V and 6 from J; bases not matched to a gene: 6. The V gene's germline CDR1 is SGDLS and CDR2 YYNGEE. The CDR3 covers 15 residues. In nucleotides, the CDR3 is TGTGCCAGCAGCGTAGGGGACAGGGGCCCCCTCGAGCAGTACTTC. Its translation: CASSVGDRGPLEQYF. Variable domain in full (rest from reference TRBV9 and TRBJ2-7): DSGVTQTPKHLITATGQRVTLRCSPRSGDLSVYWYQQSLDQGLQFLIQYYNGEERAKGNILERFSAQQFPDLHSELNLSSLELGDSALYFCASSVGDRGPLEQYFGPGTRLTVT.

The chain has TRBV9 and TRBJ2-1; 7 bases agree with TRBD2. CDR1 is SGDLS, CDR2 YYNGEE, per germline. CDR3 length equals 13 residues. V gave up 5 bases and J gave up 4 bases; unmatched junction bases: 3. The CDR3 spells CASSAGVYNEQFF. The CDR3 DNA reads TGTGCCAGCAGTGCGGGAGTTTACAATGAGCAGTTCTTC.

This clonotype turned up a few times. The chain joins TRBV4-2 to TRBJ2-3; 9 positions match TRBD2. Per germline, CDR1 LGHNA and CDR2 YNFKEQ. J gave up 2 bases and V 1 base, and 7 bases lay outside the gene matches. The length of the CDR3 is 17 residues. The CDR3 region has the DNA TGTGCCAGCAGCCAAGTTGTAGCGGGGGATTTCACAGATACGCAGTATTTT. This translates into CASSQVVAGDFTDTQYF.

This clonotype was picked up many times. V gene TRBV28 combines with J gene TRBJ2-2; TRBD1 aligns across 7 bases. The CDR3 has 16 amino acids. Germline trimming cut 8 bases from V and 0 bases from J; bases unmatched to any gene: 9. Germline CDR1 is MDHEN and CDR2 is SYDVKM. CDR3 amino acids: CASRDSRIPNTGELFF. The CDR3 region has the DNA TGTGCCAGCCGGGACAGCCGAATCCCGAACACCGGGGAGCTGTTTTTT.